The 27 T cell receptor beta chains presented below share a single source sample, sequenced in a study of T cell repertoires in cytomegalovirus infection. TCRdb reprocessed the reads via MiXCR and lists one record per CDR3 protein. The sample has 500,000 or so distinct CDR3 sequences, approximately 16% seen once; the top ten hold approximately 24%. Sequenced sample: CD8+ T cells from PBMCs. The source is a human donor in good health (CMV status not recorded). Some clones in this sample may be carry-over from other donors' samples.

The chain couples TRBV7-9 to TRBJ2-1; 10 nucleotides agree with TRBD2. There are 17 residues in the CDR3. The germline gives CDR1 SEHNR, CDR2 FQNEAQ (reference sequence). The V gene end was trimmed by 5 bases and the J gene end by 0 bases; junction bases not matched to a gene: 7. The CDR3 DNA reads as TGTGCCAGCAGCCCGCCACTAGCGGGGAGCTCCTACAATGAGCAGTTCTTC. Its protein is CASSPPLAGSSYNEQFF.

The genes are TRBV4-1 and TRBJ2-7, with D possibly being TRBD2 (6 bases). Germline CDR1 MGHRA, CDR2 YSYEKL. The CDR3 covers 13 residues. The V gene lost 0 bases and the J gene lost 5 bases, with 8 bases spanning the gap. The CDR3 coding sequence is TGCGCCAGCAGCCAAGATCGGGGGAACGAGCAGTACTTC. Encoded protein: CASSQDRGNEQYF.

The J gene is TRBJ2-7, the V gene TRBV7-9; TRBD2 matches 7 bases. Looked up from germline, CDR1 is SEHNR and CDR2 is FQNEAQ (reference sequence). This CDR3 contains 16 residues. Germline trimming cut 4 bases from V and 0 bases from J; bases unmatched to any gene: 9. The DNA for the CDR3 is TGTGCCAGCAGCTACCGAGCGGGGCGAGACTCCTACGAGCAGTACTTC. Residues: CASSYRAGRDSYEQYF. The full variable domain, its missing parts supplied by reference TRBV7-9 and TRBJ2-7, is DTGVSQNPRHKITKRGQNVTFRCDPISEHNRLYWYRQTLGQGPEFLTYFQNEAQLEKSRLLSDRFSAERPKGSFSTLEIQRTEQGDSAMYLCASSYRAGRDSYEQYFGPGTRLTVT.

In this sample, this clonotype turned up a few times. The chain has TRBV20-1 and TRBJ2-7; the D is unclear. Trimming stripped 3 bases from V and 3 bases from J, with 15 bases between. The CDR3 has 14 residues. Germline CDR1 is DFQATT and CDR2 is SNEGSKA (reference sequence). The CDR3 DNA follows: TGCAGTGCTAGCCGCGGAGTTCTGGTCTACGAGCAGTACTTC. Encoded protein: CSASRGVLVYEQYF.

The sample holds many counts of this clonotype. This chain connects TRBV7-8 to TRBJ2-7; perhaps TRBD1 as D (5 bases). CDR3 length: 12 residues. Germline loops: CDR1 SGHVS, CDR2 FQNEAQ. The V and J ends lost 1 base and 10 bases respectively, with 11 bases between them. The CDR3 DNA reads as TGTGCCAGCAGCTTAGGCAGGGTAGGACAGTACTTC. It translates to CASSLGRVGQYF.

The rearrangement links TRBV19 to TRBJ1-2, with no clear D. This CDR3 comprises 11 residues. Germline-derived CDR1 and CDR2 are LNHDA and SQIVND (reference sequence). V was shortened by 3 bases and J by 4 bases, with 3 bases between the two germline ends. CDR3 sequence reads: CASSIAYGYTF. For the CDR3, the DNA is TGTGCCAGTAGTATCGCCTATGGCTACACCTTC.

This clonotype was observed a few times. The chain carries TRBV20-1 and TRBJ2-7, with 7 nucleotides matching TRBD2. V lost 4 bases to trimming and J lost 9 bases; unmatched junction nucleotides: 18. Germline V gene data show CDR1 as DFQATT and CDR2 as SNEGSKA (reference sequence). This CDR3 spans 15 amino acids. The CDR3 is CSATDGGAGVLGQYF. CDR3 sequence (DNA): TGCAGTGCTACCGACGGTGGCGCGGGAGTTCTCGGGCAGTACTTC.

This clonotype was picked up a small number of times. This rearrangement joins TRBV4-2 to TRBJ2-1; tentatively, D is TRBD2 (5 bases). V dropped 4 bases and J dropped 8 bases, with 12 bases sitting between them. CDR1 is LGHNA and CDR2 is YNFKEQ in the germline V gene. The CDR3 sequence is 13 residues long. The CDR3 nucleotides read TGTGCCAGCAGCCGTGAAGCGGTCGATGAGCAGTTCTTC. It translates to CASSREAVDEQFF.

This clonotype was seen repeatedly, ten times or more. This chain connects TRBV7-9 to TRBJ2-7; perhaps TRBD2 as D (6 bases). CDR3 size: 11 residues. V dropped 8 bases and J dropped 6 bases, with 11 bases sitting between them. Germline V gene sequence: CDR1 SEHNR, CDR2 FQNEAQ (reference sequence). CDR3 sequence (DNA): TGTGCCAGCGGGGGGAGCAGCGAGCAGTACTTC. It translates to CASGGSSEQYF. The variable domain in full, completed from reference TRBV7-9 and TRBJ2-7, reads DTGVSQNPRHKITKRGQNVTFRCDPISEHNRLYWYRQTLGQGPEFLTYFQNEAQLEKSRLLSDRFSAERPKGSFSTLEIQRTEQGDSAMYLCASGGSSEQYFGPGTRLTVT.

There are many counts of this clonotype. The genes are TRBV6-1 and TRBJ2-3; 10 bases are a match to TRBD2. The CDR3 runs to 14 residues. Germline CDR1 reads MNHNS; CDR2 reads SASEGT. V lost 3 bases and J lost 4; bases outside the gene matches: 1. Written as DNA, the CDR3 is TGTGCCAGCAGTGATGGGACTAGCGCAGATACGCAGTATTTT. Protein: CASSDGTSADTQYF.

V and J are TRBV9 and TRBJ1-1; TRBD1 agrees at 8 bases. The CDR3 runs 14 residues. The germline V gene encodes CDR1 SGDLS and CDR2 YYNGEE. V gave up 4 bases and J gave up 4 bases; unmatched junction bases: 6. The CDR3 bases are TGTGCCAGCAGCTTGAAGGACAGGGCCACTGAAGCTTTCTTT. Protein sequence: CASSLKDRATEAFF.

About this clonotype: This may be a read error: a much more frequent sequence differs by one nucleotide. The chain is built from TRBV7-3 and TRBJ1-2, with a tentative D call TRBD1 (6 bases). V was cut by 2 bases and J by 7 bases, with 14 bases left in between. The CDR3 spans 14 residues. The germline V gene has CDR1 SGHTA and CDR2 FQGTGA. CDR3 nucleotides: TGTGCCAGCAGCTTATCGTACAGGGTTGGTGGCTACACCTTC. It yields the protein CASSLSYRVGGYTF.

This clonotype was observed a few times. The CDR3 sequence is CASSPSEGTVNTEAFF. The CDR3 DNA reads TGTGCCAGCTCACCCTCCGAAGGGACAGTTAACACTGAAGCTTTCTTT. The chain has TRBV18 and TRBJ1-1, with 7 bases fitting TRBD1. The trim removed 3 bases at V and 2 bases at J, leaving 9 bases unmatched. The CDR3 extends over 16 amino acids. The germline V gene encodes CDR1 KGHSH and CDR2 LQKENI.

The chain is built from TRBV12-3 or TRBV12-4 and TRBJ1-5; D unclear. The CDR3 is made up of 12 amino acids. Trimming took 6 bases from V and 3 from J, leaving 6 bases between them. The CDR3 sequence is CASSRANQPQHF. Written as DNA, the CDR3 is TGTGCCAGCAGCCGGGCCAATCAGCCCCAGCATTTT.

V gene TRBV7-9 combines with J gene TRBJ2-1; 8 bases map to TRBD2. CDR1 is SEHNR and CDR2 is FQNEAQ in the germline V gene (reference sequence). The CDR3 consists of 13 residues. Germline trimming cut 8 bases from V and 6 bases from J; bases unmatched to any gene: 6. In DNA, the CDR3 is TGTGCCAGCCGGGGGGGCCTGATCAATGAGCAGTTCTTC. Protein product: CASRGGLINEQFF.

CDR3 DNA: TGTGCCAGCAGTTTCGCTTCCCCCTACGAGCAGTACTTC. Residues: CASSFASPYEQYF. The chain employs TRBV7-3 and TRBJ2-7; D unresolved. The CDR3 covers 13 residues. Germline assignment: CDR1 SGHTA and CDR2 FQGTGA. V gave up 6 bases and J gave up 2 bases, with 11 bases separating them.

This clonotype has just a few counts. The genes are TRBV20-1 and TRBJ2-1; tentative D call: TRBD2 (6 bases). Germline lookup yields CDR1 DFQATT and CDR2 SNEGSKA (reference sequence). The CDR3 sequence is 14 residues long. The CDR3 nucleotides read TGCAGCCCGGAGAGGAGGGCCCTCGACAATGAGCAGTTCTTC. It encodes CSPERRALDNEQFF.

This chain connects TRBV4-1 to TRBJ2-7, with TRBD2 identical over 10 bases. Trimming cost V 1 base and J 6 bases; bases outside gene matches: 0. CDR3 length: 13 residues. Germline CDR1 reads MGHRA; CDR2 reads YSYEKL. The CDR3 region has the DNA TGCGCCAGCAGCCAAGGACTAGCGGGCGAGCAGTACTTC. It translates to CASSQGLAGEQYF.

This clonotype appeared a few times. This rearrangement joins TRBV3-1 to TRBJ2-7; the match to TRBD2 covers 15 bases. The CDR3 consists of 16 residues. Germline-derived CDR1 and CDR2 are LGHDT and YNNKEL (reference sequence). Trimming cost V 0 bases and J 5 bases; bases outside gene matches: 2. CDR3: CASSQEGTSGRHEQYF. The CDR3 region has the DNA TGTGCCAGCAGCCAAGAAGGGACTAGCGGGAGGCACGAGCAGTACTTC.

This chain uses TRBV20-1 with TRBJ2-1, with TRBD2 matching over 8 bases. The germline CDR1 and CDR2 sequences are DFQATT and SNEGSKA (reference sequence). The CDR3 runs to 15 residues. After removal of 6 bases from V and 4 bases from J, the junction contained 11 bases not matched to a gene. In DNA form, the CDR3 reads TGCAGTGCCGGCTTGACGCGGGGGGCTTACAATGAGCAGTTCTTC. Amino acids: CSAGLTRGAYNEQFF.

This clonotype was detected ten times or more. This sequence joins TRBV4-1 and TRBJ1-5, with D uncertain. The length of the CDR3 is 15 residues. The germline V gene has CDR1 MGHRA and CDR2 YSYEKL. Trimming left V 3 bases short and J 6 bases short, with 15 bases between. In DNA, the CDR3 is TGCGCCAGCAGCCACGTCGACGGTGGAAGTCAGCCCCAGCATTTT. The encoded protein is CASSHVDGGSQPQHF.

This clonotype appeared a few times. This chain uses TRBV6-1 with TRBJ2-1, with 7 bases lining up with TRBD2. CDR3 length: 17 amino acids. V lost 5 bases and J lost 5; bases outside the gene matches: 15. Germline CDR1 is MNHNS and CDR2 is SASEGT. CDR3 amino acids: CASSPPLGREANNEQFF. CDR3 sequence (DNA): TGTGCCAGCAGTCCCCCCCTGGGACGGGAGGCAAACAATGAGCAGTTCTTC.

The table lists this clonotype with many counts. V is TRBV12-3 or TRBV12-4 and J is TRBJ1-1; D is unclear. V gave up 5 bases and J gave up 7 bases, with 20 bases separating them. There are 15 residues in the CDR3. Here the CDR3 DNA reads TGTGCCAGCAGTCCTCTCGATGAGGGAAGGAATGAAGCTTTCTTT. It is translated as CASSPLDEGRNEAFF.

This clonotype has only a few counts. The genes are TRBV10-2 and TRBJ2-7, with a weak D call TRBD1 (6 bases). This CDR3 spans 14 amino acids. Between the trimmed V and J ends, which lost 4 bases and 5 bases, there was a span of 15 bases. CDR1 and CDR2 (germline): WSHSY, SAAADI. The CDR3 sequence: CASSVPGEIHEQYF. The CDR3 DNA follows: TGCGCCAGCAGTGTCCCAGGGGAGATCCACGAGCAGTACTTC.

This clonotype was recorded a few times. The chain uses TRBV27 and TRBJ2-7; TRBD1 agrees at 7 bases. Germline CDR1 reads MNHEY; CDR2 reads SMNVEV (reference sequence). This CDR3 contains 16 residues. The ends lost 0 bases at V and 2 bases at J; junction bases unmatched: 7. CDR3 in DNA: TGTGCCAGCAGTTTATCGAGAGGACAGGACCCCTACGAGCAGTACTTC. Translation gives CASSLSRGQDPYEQYF.

The chain has TRBV4-1 and TRBJ1-3; a weak D match, TRBD1 (5 bases). V shed 0 bases and J shed 2 bases, with 8 bases lying between them. CDR3 length: 15 amino acids. Looked up from germline, CDR1 is MGHRA and CDR2 is YSYEKL. In DNA form, the CDR3 reads TGCGCCAGCAGCCAAGATTTAGGGGCTGGAAACACCATATATTTT. Protein product: CASSQDLGAGNTIYF.

At least ten counts were recorded for this clonotype. This chain uses TRBV12-3 or TRBV12-4 with TRBJ2-3; 11 bases match TRBD2. The length of the CDR3 is 17 residues. Trimming at V came to 4 bases and at J to 2 bases, leaving 8 bases not matched to a gene. CDR3 region: CASSSEPGLAATDTQYF. CDR3 bases: TGTGCCAGCAGTTCCGAACCGGGACTAGCGGCCACAGATACGCAGTATTTT.